This T cell receptor beta chain derives from a study of blood T cell repertoires in COVID-19. At the level of the study: Sites in the United States, Italy and Spain provided acute and convalescent COVID-19 samples. In each case, the material was cDNA or gDNA derived from T cells, B-cell-depleted T cells, or PBMCs.

This clone appeared a few times. Deletions cut 0 bases from V and 2 bases from J, with 8 bases between. The CDR3 has 15 residues. CDR1 and CDR2 from the germline V gene are MNHEY and SVGAGI. Authors' analysis steps: Amplification of reference gene primers was used by the study to estimate nucleated cell counts. Repertoires were generated with immunoSEQ multiplex PCR, while TCRdb's copy carries only in-frame clones and drops some. The DNA was the basis for D and trimming; V, J and clone size are from that table. Among over 200,000 clones listed, around 82% were seen once. The clonotype was recovered from a woman aged 40-49 years with active or convalescent COVID-19. The chain carries TRBV6-5 and TRBJ1-5; D gene unclear. Sequenced material: peripheral blood. CDR3 DNA: TGTGCCAGCAGTTACTCGAGTTTCGGCAATCAGCCCCAGCATTTT. The encoded protein is CASSYSSFGNQPQHF.